This T cell receptor beta chain was captured by sequencing in a study of T cells in Graves' hyperthyroidism and ophthalmopathy. Study details: Once the initial diagnosis was made, peripheral blood was obtained before any treatment.

Study-wide points: Most clonotypes expanded in thyroid above 0.001 were likewise present in blood.

RNA transcripts were the template for amplifying TCR beta CDR3 regions. RT-PCR in the first round (using the HTBI primer set) targeted the TCR CDR3. A single record per CDR3 protein comes from TCRdb applying MiXCR to the multiplex PCR reads. The table shows around 700,000 distinct CDR3 sequences, with about 19% occurring only once. V lost 0 bases, J lost 4 bases, and 2 bases stayed unmatched. Germline CDR1 is DFQATT and CDR2 is SNEGSKA (reference sequence). The CDR3 spans 13 residues. This clonotype has a handful of counts. Its antigen remains unidentified. Hyperthyroidism, newly diagnosed and lasting under 2 months, affected patients aged 18 to 65.

The chain combines TRBV20-1 with TRBJ2-5; 7 bases line up with TRBD1. Material: blood. This clonotype was sampled from a woman in her fifties or sixties with Graves' hyperthyroidism that later progressed to Graves' ophthalmopathy. CDR3 loop: CSARDTGVETQYF. The CDR3 DNA reads as TGCAGTGCTAGAGATACAGGGGTAGAGACCCAGTACTTC.